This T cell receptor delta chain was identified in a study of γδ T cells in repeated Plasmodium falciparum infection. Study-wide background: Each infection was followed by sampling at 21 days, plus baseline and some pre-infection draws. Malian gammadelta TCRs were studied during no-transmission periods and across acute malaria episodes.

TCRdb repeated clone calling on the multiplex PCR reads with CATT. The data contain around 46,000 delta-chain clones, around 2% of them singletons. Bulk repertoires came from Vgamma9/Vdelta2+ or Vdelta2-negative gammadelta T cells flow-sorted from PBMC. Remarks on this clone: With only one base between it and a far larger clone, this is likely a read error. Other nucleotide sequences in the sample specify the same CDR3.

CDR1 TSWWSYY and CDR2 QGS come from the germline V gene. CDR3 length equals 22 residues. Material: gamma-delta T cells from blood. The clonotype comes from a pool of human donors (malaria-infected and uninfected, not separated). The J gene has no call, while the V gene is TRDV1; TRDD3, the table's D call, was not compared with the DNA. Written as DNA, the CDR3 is TGTGCTCTTGGGGACCCTCCCTACGCCGGTACTGGGGGATACAAGGGCCCCGATAAACTCATCTTC. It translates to CALGDPPYAGTGGYKGPDKLIF.